These 27 T cell receptor beta chains came from one sample sequenced in a study of T cell repertoires in cytomegalovirus infection (dated by TCRdb to about 2019). Sequenced using an Illumina HiSeq 1500. The raw public reads went through TCRdb reprocessing: fastp at Q25, MiXCR clone calling, in-frame beta chains kept. Every CDR3 protein is listed once, alongside the most common genes and DNA of its rows. The sample has approximately 700,000 distinct CDR3 sequences on record, 35% of them singletons. The ten top clones hold around 3% of the sample. Sequenced sample: PBMCs. These receptors all stem from a human donor in good health (CMV status not recorded). Some clones in this sample may be carry-over from other donors' samples.

The chain links TRBV7-9 to TRBJ2-7; 8 bases are a match to TRBD1. Looked up from germline, CDR1 is SEHNR and CDR2 is FQNEAQ (reference sequence). Germline trimming cut 4 bases from V and 6 bases from J; bases unmatched to any gene: 11. This CDR3 is 15 amino acids long. CDR3 sequence (DNA): TGTGCCAGCAGCTCCTGGACAGGGAAATATGGCGAGCAGTACTTC. This translates into CASSSWTGKYGEQYF.

This clonotype was seen only a few times. The chain combines TRBV7-9 with TRBJ1-5; 9 bases line up with TRBD1. The germline gives CDR1 SEHNR, CDR2 FQNEAQ (reference sequence). The CDR3 runs to 16 residues. Unmatched junction bases numbered 8, after V lost 2 bases and J lost 6 bases. For the CDR3, the DNA is TGTGCCAGCAGCTTAACGGGGACAGGGCTTTTTCAGCCCCAGCATTTT. Translated: CASSLTGTGLFQPQHF.

The V call is TRBV7-8, the J call TRBJ2-2, with D perhaps matching TRBD1 or TRBD2 (6 bases each). Deletions cut 1 base from V and 6 bases from J, with 15 bases between. CDR1 and CDR2 (germline): SGHVS, FQNEAQ. This CDR3 has 16 residues. CDR3 coding DNA: TGTGCCAGCAGCTTAGATGGTCAGGGGAGGTCCGGGGAGCTGTTTTTT. The encoded protein is CASSLDGQGRSGELFF.

Here the CDR3 reads CASSPQTTLGGRSNQPQHF. CDR3 nucleotides: TGTGCCAGCAGCCCACAGACCACACTGGGGGGCCGGAGCAATCAGCCCCAGCATTTT. The chain joins TRBV28 to TRBJ1-5; perhaps TRBD1 as D (6 bases). Per the germline V gene, CDR1 is MDHEN and CDR2 is SYDVKM. The V gene lost 6 bases and the J gene lost 1 base, with 25 bases spanning the gap. The CDR3 spans 19 residues.

This clonotype was seen many times. The J gene is TRBJ2-3, the V gene TRBV7-9, with TRBD2 matching 14 bases. Trimming removed 5 bases from V and 3 bases from J; junction bases left unmatched: 7. This CDR3 comprises 17 residues. Germline V gene sequence: CDR1 SEHNR, CDR2 FQNEAQ (reference sequence). Written as DNA, the CDR3 is TGTGCCAGCAGCCCGGGACTAGCGGGAGACGAAACAGATACGCAGTATTTT. Protein sequence: CASSPGLAGDETDTQYF.

The chain employs TRBV9 and TRBJ1-2, with a weak D call TRBD1 (6 bases). V lost 3 bases and J 4 bases, leaving 16 bases between the germline ends. This CDR3 has 15 residues. The germline gives CDR1 SGDLS, CDR2 YYNGEE. CDR3 coding DNA: TGTGCCAGCAGCGAGGGAGGGGGACCTGGCTATGGCTACACCTTC. Protein sequence: CASSEGGGPGYGYTF. Full variable domain (outside the CDR3, taken from reference TRBV9 and TRBJ1-2): DSGVTQTPKHLITATGQRVTLRCSPRSGDLSVYWYQQSLDQGLQFLIQYYNGEERAKGNILERFSAQQFPDLHSELNLSSLELGDSALYFCASSEGGGPGYGYTFGSGTRLTVV.

Notes on this clonotype: Since no conserved phenylalanine or tryptophan closes the CDR3, a read error is the likely cause. The chain is built from TRBV7-2 and TRBJ2-7; D unresolved. With 1 base removed from V and 3 bases from J, the gap between germline ends came to 13 bases. This CDR3 is built from 15 residues. Germline CDR1 is SGHTA and CDR2 is FQGNSA. CDR3 nucleotide sequence: TGTGCCAGCAGCTTAGTTCCTCTTGGGTACTACGAGCAGTACTTA. Amino acids: CASSLVPLGYYEQYL.

This clonotype has only a few counts. V usage is TRBV5-1 and J usage is TRBJ2-6; D gene ambiguous. The CDR3 totals 17 residues. CDR1 is SGHRS, CDR2 YFSETQ, per germline. Trimming pared 0 bases from V and 1 base from J, leaving 11 bases between. The CDR3 coding sequence is TGCGCCAGCAGCTTGGGGACCCAGAGTTCTGGGGCCAACGTCCTGACTTTC. This codes for CASSLGTQSSGANVLTF.

The table lists this clonotype with a few counts. This chain joins TRBV10-3 and TRBJ1-2; D is undetermined. Germline V gene sequence: CDR1 ENHRY, CDR2 SYGVKD. V lost 0 bases, J lost 7 bases, and 15 bases lay in between. The CDR3 has 15 residues. CDR3 region: CAISESGSPSFGYTF. In nucleotides, the CDR3 is TGTGCCATCAGTGAGTCGGGCAGCCCTTCCTTTGGCTACACCTTC.

The J gene is TRBJ2-5, the V gene TRBV28, with D unclear. Trimming left V 5 bases short and J 5 bases short, with 21 bases between. The V gene's germline CDR1 is MDHEN and CDR2 SYDVKM. This CDR3 has 16 residues. CDR3 DNA: TGTGCCAGCAGTCCCGCCAGGCCGGTTGGTTTGGAGACCCAGTACTTC. Translation gives CASSPARPVGLETQYF.

This chain connects TRBV6-1 to TRBJ2-1, with 9 bases that match TRBD1. V gave up 3 bases and J gave up 4 bases; unmatched junction bases: 7. The CDR3 contains 16 residues. Looked up from germline, CDR1 is MNHNS and CDR2 is SASEGT. CDR3 loop: CASSERGGTGYNEQFF. The CDR3 nucleotides read TGTGCCAGCAGTGAGCGAGGGGGGACAGGGTACAATGAGCAGTTCTTC.

The rearrangement links TRBV27 to TRBJ1-5; a weak D match, TRBD1 (5 bases). The germline V gene encodes CDR1 MNHEY and CDR2 SMNVEV (reference sequence). The CDR3 is 18 amino acids. V was trimmed by 2 bases and J by 5 bases, leaving 22 bases between them. The CDR3 sequence is CASSLIAGAGRGDQPQHF. DNA of the CDR3: TGTGCCAGCAGTTTAATTGCCGGGGCAGGTCGAGGGGATCAGCCCCAGCATTTT.

The table lists this clonotype with a few counts. This chain joins TRBV27 and TRBJ1-5, with 7 bases aligning to TRBD1. V shed 5 bases and J 3 bases; nucleotides not matched to a gene: 10. Germline assignment: CDR1 MNHEY and CDR2 SMNVEV (reference sequence). The CDR3 has 16 residues. The CDR3 reads CASSARIGTVNQPQHF. CDR3 in DNA: TGTGCCAGCAGTGCACGGATAGGGACAGTCAATCAGCCCCAGCATTTT.

This clonotype was detected many times. The V and J genes are TRBV7-9 and TRBJ2-1, with TRBD2 matching 10 bases. The CDR3 spans 21 residues. Germline-derived CDR1 and CDR2 are SEHNR and FQNEAQ (reference sequence). The J segment lost 4 bases and the V segment lost 2 bases, leaving 20 bases of the junction unmatched. Here the CDR3 DNA reads TGTGCCAGCAGCTTAAGGACTAGCGGACAACAACCAAAATTTTCGTACAATGAGCAGTTCTTC. Translating it yields CASSLRTSGQQPKFSYNEQFF.

This chain links TRBV12-3 or TRBV12-4 with TRBJ2-2; a weak D match, TRBD1 (7 bases). Trimming took off 4 bases at V and 0 bases at J, with 9 bases between the two ends. This CDR3 contains 15 residues. This CDR3 reads CASSSGGTNTGELFF. DNA for the CDR3: TGTGCCAGCAGTTCAGGGGGGACGAACACCGGGGAGCTGTTTTTT.

This chain links TRBV4-1 with TRBJ2-7; TRBD2 might be the D (5 bases). Germline V gives CDR1 MGHRA, CDR2 YSYEKL. V lost 4 bases and J lost 9, with 13 bases in between. The CDR3 is 12 residues long. For the CDR3, the DNA is TGCGCCAGCAGCCCGGACGGGGTTGGGCAGTACTTC. As protein: CASSPDGVGQYF.

This chain connects TRBV5-4 to TRBJ1-1, with 7 bases aligning to TRBD1. V was pared by 0 bases and J by 1 base, with 3 bases of the junction left unmatched. The CDR3 runs to 15 residues. Germline V gene sequence: CDR1 SGHNT, CDR2 YYREEE (reference sequence). CDR3 in DNA: TGTGCCAGCAGCTTGGGGGGACAGCAGAACACTGAAGCTTTCTTT. It specifies CASSLGGQQNTEAFF.

The chain uses TRBV10-3 and TRBJ2-5, with D perhaps TRBD1 (7 bases). The germline gives CDR1 ENHRY, CDR2 SYGVKD. Trimming left V 5 bases short and J 4 bases short, with 14 bases between. This CDR3 is 14 amino acids long. CDR3 sequence: CAISTGVGGETQYF. The CDR3, as DNA: TGTGCCATCAGTACAGGGGTGGGAGGAGAGACCCAGTACTTC.

This clonotype came up a few times. V is TRBV19 and J is TRBJ2-1, with 8 bases that match TRBD1. Germline assignment: CDR1 LNHDA and CDR2 SQIVND (reference sequence). The CDR3 contains 15 residues. The V and J ends lost 5 bases and 5 bases, in that order; junction bases with no gene match: 8. In nucleotides, the CDR3 is TGTGCCAGTAGTGGCGACAGGGGTCGGAACAATGAGCAGTTCTTC. Translating it yields CASSGDRGRNNEQFF.

The chain uses TRBV19 and TRBJ2-7, with D tentatively TRBD1 (6 bases). There are 17 residues in the CDR3. Germline V gene sequence: CDR1 LNHDA, CDR2 SQIVND (reference sequence). V lost 7 bases, J lost 7 bases, and 29 bases lay in between. Written as DNA, the CDR3 is TGTGCCAGTACCTACAGTCCGAGGGGGTTTTTCCCGGGAGAGCAGTACTTC. It codes for CASTYSPRGFFPGEQYF.

V gene TRBV6-1 combines with J gene TRBJ2-2; D ambiguous. Germline V gene data show CDR1 as MNHNS and CDR2 as SASEGT. The V gene lost 6 bases and the J gene lost 0 bases, with 11 bases spanning the gap. The CDR3 covers 15 residues. The CDR3 protein is CASRETIANTGELFF. CDR3 in DNA: TGTGCCAGCAGGGAAACGATCGCGAACACCGGGGAGCTGTTTTTT.

This clonotype was seen only a few times. The chain carries TRBV6-5 and TRBJ1-1, with D tentatively TRBD1 (5 bases). Germline V CDR1 and CDR2: MNHEY, SVGAGI. V gave up 0 bases and J gave up 0 bases, with 8 bases separating them. This CDR3 is built from 15 residues. The CDR3 here is CASSYSPGLNTEAFF. CDR3 bases: TGTGCCAGCAGTTACTCGCCAGGGCTGAACACTGAAGCTTTCTTT.

This clonotype has at least ten counts. This rearrangement joins TRBV7-8 to TRBJ2-7; TRBD1 matches 8 bases. V trimming: 2 bases; J trimming: 7 bases; junction bases outside the gene matches: 4. The germline V gene has CDR1 SGHVS and CDR2 FQNEAQ. CDR3 size: 13 residues. CDR3 bases: TGTGCCAGCAGCTTAATCCAGGGGGCGGAGCAGTACTTC. This codes for CASSLIQGAEQYF.

This chain joins TRBV6-6 and TRBJ2-7; 10 bases are a match to TRBD1. Germline CDR1 reads MNHNY; CDR2 reads SVGAGI (reference sequence). J lost 2 bases, V lost 4 bases, and 8 bases had no gene match. This CDR3 comprises 16 residues. The CDR3 loop is CASSSSTGTGAYEQYF. The CDR3, as DNA: TGTGCCAGCAGTTCCTCGACCGGGACAGGGGCCTACGAGCAGTACTTC.

This clonotype appeared a few times. V is TRBV24-1 and J is TRBJ1-4, with 9 positions matching TRBD1. CDR3 size: 15 residues. Trimming removed 2 bases from V and 8 bases from J; junction bases left unmatched: 5. The germline V gene encodes CDR1 KGHDR and CDR2 SFDVKD. This chain's CDR3 is CATSDSGQGGEKLFF. The CDR3, as DNA: TGTGCCACCAGTGATTCGGGACAGGGAGGAGAAAAACTGTTTTTT.

With regard to this clonotype: This clone may be a read error of a much larger clone one base away. The chain links TRBV29-1 to TRBJ2-6, with TRBD1 as a possible D gene (5 bases). CDR1 SQVTM and CDR2 ANQGSEA come from the germline V gene. This CDR3 has 14 amino acids. In DNA form, the CDR3 reads TGCAGCGTGATGTCGGCGTCTGGGGCCAACGTCATGACTTTC. It encodes CSVMSASGANVMTF.

This chain links TRBV7-2 with TRBJ2-3; D is possibly TRBD1 (6 bases). Trimming took off 3 bases at V and 13 bases at J, with 20 bases between the two ends. This CDR3 contains 14 residues. The V gene's germline CDR1 is SGHTA and CDR2 FQGNSA. The CDR3 coding sequence is TGTGCCAGCAGCTTTGACAGGAGCACAGAGACGAAGTATTTT. It specifies CASSFDRSTETKYF. The whole variable domain, filled in from reference TRBV7-2 and TRBJ2-3, reads GAGVSQSPSNKVTEKGKDVELRCDPISGHTALYWYRQSLGQGLEFLIYFQGNSAPDKSGLPSDRFSAERTGGSVSTLTIQRTQQEDSAVYLCASSFDRSTETKYFGPGTRLTVL.